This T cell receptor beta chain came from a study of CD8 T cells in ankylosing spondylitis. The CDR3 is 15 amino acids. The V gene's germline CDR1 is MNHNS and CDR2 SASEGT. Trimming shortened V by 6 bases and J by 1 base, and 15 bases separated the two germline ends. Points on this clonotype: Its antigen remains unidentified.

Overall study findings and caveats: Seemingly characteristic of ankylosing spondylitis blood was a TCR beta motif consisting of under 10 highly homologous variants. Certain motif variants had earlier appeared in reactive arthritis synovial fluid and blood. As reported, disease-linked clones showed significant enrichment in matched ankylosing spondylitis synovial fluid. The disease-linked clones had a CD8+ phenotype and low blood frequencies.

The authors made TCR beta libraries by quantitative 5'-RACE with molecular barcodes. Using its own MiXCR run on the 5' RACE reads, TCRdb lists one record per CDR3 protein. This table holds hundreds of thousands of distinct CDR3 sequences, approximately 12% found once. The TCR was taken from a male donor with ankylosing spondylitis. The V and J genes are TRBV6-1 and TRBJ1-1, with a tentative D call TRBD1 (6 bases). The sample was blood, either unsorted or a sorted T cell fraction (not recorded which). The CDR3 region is CASRHSDRSNTEAFF. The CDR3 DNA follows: TGTGCCAGCAGACATTCGGACAGATCGAACACTGAAGCTTTCTTT.